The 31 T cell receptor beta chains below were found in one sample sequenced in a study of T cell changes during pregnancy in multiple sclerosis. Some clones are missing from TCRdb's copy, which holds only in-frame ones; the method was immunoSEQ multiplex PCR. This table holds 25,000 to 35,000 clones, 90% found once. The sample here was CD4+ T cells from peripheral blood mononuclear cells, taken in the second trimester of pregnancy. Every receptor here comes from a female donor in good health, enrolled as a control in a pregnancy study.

The CDR3 protein is CASSDRSSTDTQYF. In DNA, the CDR3 is TGTGCCAGCAGTGACAGATCTAGCACAGATACGCAGTATTTT. The rearrangement links TRBV2 to TRBJ2-3; D not resolved. V lost 3 bases to trimming and J lost 0 bases, with 7 bases between them. Per the germline V gene, CDR1 is SNHLY and CDR2 is FYNNEI. The CDR3 is 14 amino acids.

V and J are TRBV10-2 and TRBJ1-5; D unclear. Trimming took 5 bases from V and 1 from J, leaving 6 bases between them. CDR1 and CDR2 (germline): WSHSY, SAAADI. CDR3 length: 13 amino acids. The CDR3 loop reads CASSWQSNQPQHF. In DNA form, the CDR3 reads TGCGCCAGCAGTTGGCAGAGCAATCAGCCCCAGCATTTT.

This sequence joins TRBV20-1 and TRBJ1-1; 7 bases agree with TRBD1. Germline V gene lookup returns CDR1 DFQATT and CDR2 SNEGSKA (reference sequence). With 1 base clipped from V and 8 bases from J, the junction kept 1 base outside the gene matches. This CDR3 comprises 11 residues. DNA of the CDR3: TGCAGTGCTAGAGTGACAGGGGAAGCTTTCTTT. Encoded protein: CSARVTGEAFF.

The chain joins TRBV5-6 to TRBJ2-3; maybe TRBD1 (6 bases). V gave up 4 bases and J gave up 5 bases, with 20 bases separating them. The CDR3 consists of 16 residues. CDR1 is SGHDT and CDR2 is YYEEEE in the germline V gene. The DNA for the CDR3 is TGTGCCAGCAGCCTACCGAGGGGGAAAGCTATAGATACGCAGTATTTT. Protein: CASSLPRGKAIDTQYF.

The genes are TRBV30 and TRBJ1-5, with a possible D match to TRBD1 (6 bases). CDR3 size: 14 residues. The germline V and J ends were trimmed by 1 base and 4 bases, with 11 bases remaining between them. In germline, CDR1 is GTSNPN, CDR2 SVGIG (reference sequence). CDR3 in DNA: TGTGCCTGGAGTGAGGGGACACGAAATCAGCCCCAGCATTTT. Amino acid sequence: CAWSEGTRNQPQHF.

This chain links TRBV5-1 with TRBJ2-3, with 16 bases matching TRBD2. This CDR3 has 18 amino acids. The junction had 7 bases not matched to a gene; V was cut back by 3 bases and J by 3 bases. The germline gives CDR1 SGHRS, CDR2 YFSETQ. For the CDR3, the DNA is TGCGCCAGCAGCTGGGGACTAGCGGGAGGGCCTCGGACAGATACGCAGTATTTT. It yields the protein CASSWGLAGGPRTDTQYF. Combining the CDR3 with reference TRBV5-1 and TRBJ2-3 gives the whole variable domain KAGVTQTPRYLIKTRGQQVTLSCSPISGHRSVSWYQQTPGQGLQFLFEYFSETQRNKGNFPGRFSGRQFSNSRSEMNVSTLELGDSALYLCASSWGLAGGPRTDTQYFGPGTRLTVL.

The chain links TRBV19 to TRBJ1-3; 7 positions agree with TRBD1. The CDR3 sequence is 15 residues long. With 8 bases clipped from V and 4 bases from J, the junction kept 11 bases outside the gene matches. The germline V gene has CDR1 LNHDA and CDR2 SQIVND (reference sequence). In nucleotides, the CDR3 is TGTGCCAGTGCCCCGACAGGGCTGTCCGGAAACACCATATATTTT. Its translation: CASAPTGLSGNTIYF.

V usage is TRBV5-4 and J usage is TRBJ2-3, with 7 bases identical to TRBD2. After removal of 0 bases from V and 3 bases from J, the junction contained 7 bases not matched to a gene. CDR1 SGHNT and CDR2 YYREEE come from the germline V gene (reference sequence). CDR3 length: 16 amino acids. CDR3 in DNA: TGTGCCAGCAGCTTGGTCGGGAGGCAGAGGACAGATACGCAGTATTTT. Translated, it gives CASSLVGRQRTDTQYF.

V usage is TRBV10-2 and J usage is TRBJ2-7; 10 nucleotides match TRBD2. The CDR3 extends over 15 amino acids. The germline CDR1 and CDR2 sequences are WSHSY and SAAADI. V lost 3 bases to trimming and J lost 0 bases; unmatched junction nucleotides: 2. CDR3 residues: CASSDPSGGSYEQYF. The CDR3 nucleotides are TGCGCCAGCAGTGACCCTAGCGGGGGCTCCTACGAGCAGTACTTC.

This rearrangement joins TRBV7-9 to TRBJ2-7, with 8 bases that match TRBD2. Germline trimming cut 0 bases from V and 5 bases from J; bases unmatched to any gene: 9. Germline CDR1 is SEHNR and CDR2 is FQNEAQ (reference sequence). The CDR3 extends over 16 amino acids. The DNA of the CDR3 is TGTGCCAGCAGCTTAGCCGGGACTAGGACCCTCGACGAGCAGTACTTC. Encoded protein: CASSLAGTRTLDEQYF.

CDR3 sequence (DNA): TGTGCCAGCAAAGGGCAGGGGGCATTTTCGGGGGGCTACACCTTC. Its translation: CASKGQGAFSGGYTF. The V call is TRBV6-1, the J call TRBJ1-2, with 8 bases lining up with TRBD1. Trimming removed 7 bases from V and 8 bases from J; junction bases left unmatched: 15. This CDR3 comprises 15 residues. The germline V gene has CDR1 MNHNS and CDR2 SASEGT.

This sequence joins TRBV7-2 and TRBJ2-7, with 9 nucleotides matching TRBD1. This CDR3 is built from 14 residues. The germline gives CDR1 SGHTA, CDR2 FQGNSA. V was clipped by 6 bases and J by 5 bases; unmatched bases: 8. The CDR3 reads CASRSGTGLDEQYF. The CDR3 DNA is TGTGCCAGCAGGTCCGGGACAGGGCTGGACGAGCAGTACTTC. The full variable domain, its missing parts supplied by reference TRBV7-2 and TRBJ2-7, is GAGVSQSPSNKVTEKGKDVELRCDPISGHTALYWYRQSLGQGLEFLIYFQGNSAPDKSGLPSDRFSAERTGGSVSTLTIQRTQQEDSAVYLCASRSGTGLDEQYFGPGTRLTVT.

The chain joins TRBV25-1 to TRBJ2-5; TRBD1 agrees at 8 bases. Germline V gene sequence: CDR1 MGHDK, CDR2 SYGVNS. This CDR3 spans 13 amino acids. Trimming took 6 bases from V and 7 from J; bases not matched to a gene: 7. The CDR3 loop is CASSGQGVGTQYF. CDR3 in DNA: TGTGCCAGCAGCGGACAGGGTGTAGGGACCCAGTACTTC.

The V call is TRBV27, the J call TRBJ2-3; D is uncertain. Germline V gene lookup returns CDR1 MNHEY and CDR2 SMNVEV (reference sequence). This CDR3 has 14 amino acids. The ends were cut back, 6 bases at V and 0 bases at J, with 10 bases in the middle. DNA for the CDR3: TGTGCCAGCAGAATCACGACTAGCACAGATACGCAGTATTTT. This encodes CASRITTSTDTQYF.

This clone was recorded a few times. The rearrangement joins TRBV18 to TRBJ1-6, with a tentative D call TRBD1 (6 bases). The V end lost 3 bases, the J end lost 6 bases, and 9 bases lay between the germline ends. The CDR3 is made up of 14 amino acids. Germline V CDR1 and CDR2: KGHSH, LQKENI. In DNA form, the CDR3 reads TGTGCCAGCTCACCGGGCAGGGGTAATTCACCCCTCCACTTT. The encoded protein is CASSPGRGNSPLHF.

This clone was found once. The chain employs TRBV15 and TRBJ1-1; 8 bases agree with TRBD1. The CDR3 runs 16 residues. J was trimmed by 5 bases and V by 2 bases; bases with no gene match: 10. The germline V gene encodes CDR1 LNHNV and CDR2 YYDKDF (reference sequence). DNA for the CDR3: TGTGCCACCAGCAGAAAACGGACAGGGATTGGAACTGAAGCTTTCTTT. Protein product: CATSRKRTGIGTEAFF.

CDR3 DNA sequence: TGTGCCAGCAGCGTGAGCGGTTTTGGCGACGAGCAGTACTTC. This sequence encodes CASSVSGFGDEQYF. The J gene is TRBJ2-7, the V gene TRBV7-9, with D possibly TRBD2 on 5 matching bases. Germline lookup yields CDR1 SEHNR and CDR2 FQNEAQ (reference sequence). This CDR3 has 14 amino acids. Trimming left V 5 bases short and J 5 bases short, with 16 bases between.

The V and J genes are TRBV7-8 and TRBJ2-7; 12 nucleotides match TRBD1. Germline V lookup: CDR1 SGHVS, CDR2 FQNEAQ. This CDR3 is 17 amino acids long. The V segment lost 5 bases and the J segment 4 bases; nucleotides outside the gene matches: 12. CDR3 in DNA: TGTGCCAGCAGCGGGGGATTCGGGACAGGGGGCGGTTACGAGCAGTACTTC. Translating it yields CASSGGFGTGGGYEQYF.

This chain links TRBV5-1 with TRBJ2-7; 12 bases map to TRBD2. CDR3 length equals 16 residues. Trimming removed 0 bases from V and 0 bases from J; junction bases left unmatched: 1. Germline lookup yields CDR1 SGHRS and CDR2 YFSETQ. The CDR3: CASSLASGGGSYEQYF. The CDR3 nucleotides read TGCGCCAGCAGCTTGGCTAGCGGGGGGGGCTCCTACGAGCAGTACTTC.

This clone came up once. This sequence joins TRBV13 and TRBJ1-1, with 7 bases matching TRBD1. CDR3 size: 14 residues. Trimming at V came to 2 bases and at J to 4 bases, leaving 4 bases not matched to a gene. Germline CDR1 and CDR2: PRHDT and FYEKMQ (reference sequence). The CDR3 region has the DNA TGTGCCAGCAGCTTATCAGGGACAGCCACTGAAGCTTTCTTT. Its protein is CASSLSGTATEAFF.

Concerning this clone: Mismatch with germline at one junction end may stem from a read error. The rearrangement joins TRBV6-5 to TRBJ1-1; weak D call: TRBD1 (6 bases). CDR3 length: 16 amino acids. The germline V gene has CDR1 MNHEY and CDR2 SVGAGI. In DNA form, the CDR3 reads TGTGCCGGCAGTTACTCCCTGACAGGCGGGGGGACTGAAGCTTTCTTT. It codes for CAGSYSLTGGGTEAFF.

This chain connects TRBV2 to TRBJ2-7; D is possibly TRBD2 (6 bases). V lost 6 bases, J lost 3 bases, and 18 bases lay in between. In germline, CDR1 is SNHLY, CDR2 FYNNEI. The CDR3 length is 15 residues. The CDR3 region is CASSDPREWSYEQYF. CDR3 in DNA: TGTGCCAGCAGCGACCCACGGGAGTGGAGCTACGAGCAGTACTTC.

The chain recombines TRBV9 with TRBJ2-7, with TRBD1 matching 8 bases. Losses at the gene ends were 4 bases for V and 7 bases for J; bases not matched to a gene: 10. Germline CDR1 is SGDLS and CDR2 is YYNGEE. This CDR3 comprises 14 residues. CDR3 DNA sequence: TGTGCCAGCAGCCCCCGCCAGGGGGCAAAAGAGCAGTACTTC. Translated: CASSPRQGAKEQYF.

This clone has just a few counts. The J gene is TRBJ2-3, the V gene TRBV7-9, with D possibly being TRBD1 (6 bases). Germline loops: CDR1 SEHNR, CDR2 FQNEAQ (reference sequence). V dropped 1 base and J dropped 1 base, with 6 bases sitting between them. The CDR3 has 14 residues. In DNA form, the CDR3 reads TGTGCCAGCAGCTTAGGACAGGGCACAGATACGCAGTATTTT. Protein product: CASSLGQGTDTQYF.

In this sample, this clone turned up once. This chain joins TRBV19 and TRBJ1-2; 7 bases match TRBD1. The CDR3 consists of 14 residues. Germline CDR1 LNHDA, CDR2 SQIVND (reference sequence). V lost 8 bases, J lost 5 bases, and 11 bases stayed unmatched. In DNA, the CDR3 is TGTGCCAGTCAAAGGAGGGGACAGAATTATGGCTACACCTTC. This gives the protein CASQRRGQNYGYTF.

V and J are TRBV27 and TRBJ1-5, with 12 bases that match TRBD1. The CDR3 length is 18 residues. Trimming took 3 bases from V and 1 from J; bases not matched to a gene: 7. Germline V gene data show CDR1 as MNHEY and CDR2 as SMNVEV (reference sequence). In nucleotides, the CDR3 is TGTGCCAGCAGTTTGGGGACAGGGGGCAGGGTGAGCAATCAGCCCCAGCATTTT. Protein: CASSLGTGGRVSNQPQHF.

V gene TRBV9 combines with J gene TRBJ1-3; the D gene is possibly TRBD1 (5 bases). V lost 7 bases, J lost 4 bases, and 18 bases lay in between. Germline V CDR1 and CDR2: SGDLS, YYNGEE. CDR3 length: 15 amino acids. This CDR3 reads CASHPSQGTGNTIYF. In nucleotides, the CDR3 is TGTGCCAGCCATCCTAGTCAGGGAACGGGAAACACCATATATTTT.

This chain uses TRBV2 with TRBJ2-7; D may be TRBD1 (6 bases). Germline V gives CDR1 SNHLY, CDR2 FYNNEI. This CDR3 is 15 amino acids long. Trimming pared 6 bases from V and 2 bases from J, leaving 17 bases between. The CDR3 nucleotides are TGTGCCAGCAGATCTAGGGGACAATTCACCTACGAGCAGTACTTC. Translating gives CASRSRGQFTYEQYF.

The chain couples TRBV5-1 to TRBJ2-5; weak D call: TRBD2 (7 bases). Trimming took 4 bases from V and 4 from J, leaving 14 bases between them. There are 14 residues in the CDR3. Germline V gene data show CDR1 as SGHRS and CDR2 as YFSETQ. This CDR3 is CASSPNRGGETQYF. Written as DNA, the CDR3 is TGCGCCAGCAGCCCTAATAGGGGGGGAGAGACCCAGTACTTC.

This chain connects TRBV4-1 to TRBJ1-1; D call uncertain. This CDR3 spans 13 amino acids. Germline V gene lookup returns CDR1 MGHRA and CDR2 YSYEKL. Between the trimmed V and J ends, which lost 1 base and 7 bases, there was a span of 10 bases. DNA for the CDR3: TGCGCCAGCAGCCAAGCCAACGGGGTTGAAGCTTTCTTT. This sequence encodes CASSQANGVEAFF.

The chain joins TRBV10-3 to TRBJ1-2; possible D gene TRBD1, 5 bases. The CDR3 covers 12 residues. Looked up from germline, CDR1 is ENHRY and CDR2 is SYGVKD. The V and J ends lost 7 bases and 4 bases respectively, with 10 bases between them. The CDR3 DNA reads TGTGCCATCACGGAGGGGAGCTATGGCTACACCTTC. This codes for CAITEGSYGYTF.